This T cell receptor (beta chain) was retrieved from a study of blood T cell repertoires in COVID-19. Generated by immunoSEQ multiplex PCR, the TCRdb table keeps only in-frame clones and is missing some. The sample holds some 40,000 clones, roughly 84% seen once. Germline values: CDR1 SGHVS, CDR2 FQNEAQ. The V gene lost 4 bases and the J gene lost 6 bases, with 10 bases spanning the gap. The CDR3 covers 13 residues. The sequenced sample consisted of peripheral blood. This TCR was recovered from a man aged 45-60 years with active or convalescent COVID-19. The V and J genes are TRBV7-8 and TRBJ2-1; tentative D call: TRBD1 (5 bases). CDR3 sequence (DNA): TGTGCCAGCAGCTCGTTAGGGGTCAATGAGCAGTTCTTC. It specifies CASSSLGVNEQFF.